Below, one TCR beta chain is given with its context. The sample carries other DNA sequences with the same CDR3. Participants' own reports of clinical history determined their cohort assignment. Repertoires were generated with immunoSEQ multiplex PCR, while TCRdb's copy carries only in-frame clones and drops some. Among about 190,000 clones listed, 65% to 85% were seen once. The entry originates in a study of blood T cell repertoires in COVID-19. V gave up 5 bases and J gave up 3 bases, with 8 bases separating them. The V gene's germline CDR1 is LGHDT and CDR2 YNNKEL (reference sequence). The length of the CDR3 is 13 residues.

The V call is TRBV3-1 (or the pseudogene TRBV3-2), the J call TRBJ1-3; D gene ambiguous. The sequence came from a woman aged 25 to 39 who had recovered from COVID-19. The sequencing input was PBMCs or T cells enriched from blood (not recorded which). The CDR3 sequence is CASSSLSGNTIYF. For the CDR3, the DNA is TGTGCCAGCAGCTCGTTGAGTGGAAACACCATATATTTT.